The 26 T cell receptor beta chains below all came from one sample that was sequenced in a study of cytomegalovirus exposure and HLA in healthy donors. Assay used: immunoSEQ multiplex PCR; TCRdb lists only in-frame clones, some missing. This sample carries 120,000 or so clones, roughly 86% of them seen once, and the ten largest clones take roughly 5.3%. Sequencing used PBMCs. The receptors were gathered from a man younger than 35 in good health and CMV-seronegative.

This sequence joins TRBV27 and TRBJ1-1; no clear D gene. Trimming left V 2 bases short and J 3 bases short, with 19 bases between. The CDR3 contains 17 residues. Germline CDR1 is MNHEY and CDR2 is SMNVEV (reference sequence). In nucleotides, the CDR3 is TGTGCCAGCAGTTTAAGCCCCTGGGCAGGAAGTCACACTGAAGCTTTCTTT. Encoded protein: CASSLSPWAGSHTEAFF.

The chain recombines TRBV6-5 with TRBJ2-2; TRBD2 is a possible D gene (5 bases). Germline V CDR1 and CDR2: MNHEY, SVGAGI. This CDR3 is 14 amino acids long. V was cut by 5 bases and J by 9 bases, with 16 bases left in between. The CDR3 spells CASSQIDRERELFF. CDR3 DNA: TGTGCCAGCAGTCAGATCGACCGGGAAAGGGAGCTGTTTTTT.

The rearrangement uses TRBV5-6 and TRBJ2-7; maybe TRBD1 (6 bases). Germline CDR1 SGHDT, CDR2 YYEEEE. Trimming took off 3 bases at V and 3 bases at J, with 13 bases between the two ends. The CDR3 loop spans 14 amino acids. The DNA of the CDR3 is TGTGCCAGCAGCTACCGGGACACCAACTACGAGCAGTACTTC. The encoded protein is CASSYRDTNYEQYF. Variable domain in full (rest from reference TRBV5-6 and TRBJ2-7): DAGVTQSPTHLIKTRGQQVTLRCSPKSGHDTVSWYQQALGQGPQFIFQYYEEEERQRGNFPDRFSGHQFPNYSSELNVNALLLGDSALYLCASSYRDTNYEQYFGPGTRLTVT.

The V and J genes are TRBV6-5 and TRBJ2-7; D not resolved. Germline values: CDR1 MNHEY, CDR2 SVGAGI. V was trimmed by 2 bases and J by 9 bases, leaving 8 bases between them. The CDR3 spans 11 residues. The CDR3 DNA reads TGTGCCAGCAGTTACACTGGAGTGCAGTACTTC. It translates to CASSYTGVQYF.

The rearrangement links TRBV19 to TRBJ1-1; tentative D call: TRBD1 (6 bases). V dropped 1 base and J dropped 10 bases, with 16 bases sitting between them. Germline V gene sequence: CDR1 LNHDA, CDR2 SQIVND (reference sequence). The CDR3 runs 14 residues. CDR3 protein: CASSIVRGIAGAFF. Here the CDR3 DNA reads TGTGCCAGTAGTATAGTGAGGGGGATTGCTGGAGCTTTCTTT.

V and J are TRBV11-2 and TRBJ2-5; 14 bases fit TRBD2. The CDR3 spans 15 residues. Per the germline V gene, CDR1 is SGHAT and CDR2 is FQNNGV. J lost 5 bases, V lost 5 bases, and 4 bases had no gene match. CDR3 region: CASSPRTSGRETQYF. In DNA form, the CDR3 reads TGTGCCAGCAGCCCAAGGACTAGCGGGAGGGAGACCCAGTACTTC.

A single count supports this clone. This rearrangement joins TRBV6-1 to TRBJ2-7, with D possibly being TRBD2 (6 bases). The V end lost 6 bases, the J end lost 3 bases, and 9 bases lay between the germline ends. The CDR3 runs to 12 residues. Germline V gene lookup returns CDR1 MNHNS and CDR2 SASEGT. CDR3 nucleotide sequence: TGTGCCAGCAGGGAGGGTATCTACGAGCAGTACTTC. Amino acids: CASREGIYEQYF.

The chain carries TRBV4-1 and TRBJ2-7, with D tentatively TRBD2 (5 bases). V lost 4 bases and J lost 2, with 15 bases in between. The CDR3 length is 15 residues. Germline CDR1 and CDR2: MGHRA and YSYEKL. CDR3 amino acids: CASSPGRDKTYEQYF. CDR3 nucleotide sequence: TGCGCCAGCAGCCCGGGAAGGGATAAGACCTACGAGCAGTACTTC.

The gene calls are TRBV6-1 and TRBJ1-1; D is unclear. Germline values: CDR1 MNHNS, CDR2 SASEGT. The V and J ends lost 7 bases and 6 bases respectively, with 21 bases between them. CDR3 size: 15 residues. The CDR3 is CASTSRVGRAAEAFF. CDR3 nucleotides: TGTGCCAGCACCTCCCGGGTGGGGAGGGCGGCTGAAGCTTTCTTT.

This chain connects TRBV25-1 to TRBJ2-7; maybe TRBD1 (5 bases). V dropped 2 bases and J dropped 2 bases, with 10 bases sitting between them. CDR3 size: 14 residues. Germline CDR1 is MGHDK and CDR2 is SYGVNS. CDR3 sequence reads: CASSEAGHPYEQYF. CDR3 sequence (DNA): TGTGCCAGCAGTGAAGCAGGACACCCCTACGAGCAGTACTTC.

This clone was counted between two and nine times. This sequence joins TRBV6-5 and TRBJ1-3; D gene unclear. Trimming took 6 bases from V and 0 from J, leaving 9 bases between them. Germline values: CDR1 MNHEY, CDR2 SVGAGI. This CDR3 contains 14 residues. The CDR3 coding sequence is TGTGCCAGCAGCCCTTTGAGCTCTGGAAACACCATATATTTT. Its translation is CASSPLSSGNTIYF.

The V gene is TRBV4-2, the J gene TRBJ1-6, with 7 bases identical to TRBD1. Germline trimming cut 1 base from V and 7 bases from J; bases unmatched to any gene: 4. CDR3 length: 15 amino acids. Germline CDR1 reads LGHNA; CDR2 reads YNFKEQ. The CDR3: CASSQARQGNSPLHF. In DNA, the CDR3 is TGTGCCAGCAGCCAAGCCCGACAGGGCAATTCACCCCTCCACTTT.

The rearrangement joins TRBV23-1 to TRBJ2-2, with D uncertain. TRBV23-1 is recorded as an ORF, its role being uncertain. The germline V and J ends were trimmed by 2 bases and 0 bases, with 7 bases remaining between them. CDR3 length equals 15 residues. The DNA for the CDR3 is TGCGCCAGCAGTCAAGCGGCTTCGAACACCGGGGAGCTGTTTTTT. It specifies CASSQAASNTGELFF.

The count of this clone is one. The junction departs from germline at one end; a sequencing error may be responsible. The chain uses TRBV6-6 and TRBJ2-7; 8 nucleotides agree with TRBD2. CDR1 is MNHNY, CDR2 SVGAGI, per germline (reference sequence). The CDR3 sequence is 12 residues long. CDR3 in DNA: TGCGCCTCGGGGGGGACTCCCTACGAGCAGTACTTC. It translates to CASGGTPYEQYF.

The V gene is TRBV30, the J gene TRBJ1-1; 7 nucleotides align to TRBD1. CDR1 is GTSNPN, CDR2 SVGIG, per germline (reference sequence). V shed 5 bases and J 3 bases; nucleotides not matched to a gene: 3. The CDR3 is made up of 12 amino acids. CDR3 sequence (DNA): TGTGCCTGGCGCAGGGGGGACACTGAAGCTTTCTTT. This sequence encodes CAWRRGDTEAFF.

CDR3 amino acids: CAWSVLARVRTGELFF. CDR3 coding DNA: TGTGCCTGGAGTGTACTCGCACGGGTACGCACCGGGGAGCTGTTTTTT. The J gene is TRBJ2-2, the V gene TRBV30, with D uncertain. With 0 bases removed from V and 4 bases from J, the gap between germline ends came to 15 bases. This CDR3 spans 16 amino acids. CDR1 is GTSNPN, CDR2 SVGIG, per germline (reference sequence).

V gene TRBV9 combines with J gene TRBJ1-2, with D possibly matching TRBD1 (5 bases). The CDR3 contains 16 residues. From germline, CDR1 is SGDLS and CDR2 YYNGEE. V shed 3 bases and J shed 1 base, with 16 bases lying between them. The CDR3 DNA is TGTGCCAGCAGCGGGCCCTCGACCAGGGTTAACTATGGCTACACCTTC. This codes for CASSGPSTRVNYGYTF.

This clone has only one observation. The chain uses TRBV29-1 and TRBJ1-2, with D perhaps TRBD1 (6 bases). V was clipped by 4 bases and J by 13 bases, with 22 bases between them. Germline CDR1 and CDR2: SQVTM and ANQGSEA. This CDR3 has 13 amino acids. Here the CDR3 DNA reads TGCAGCGTTGTTTATGTCAGGGGTGGTATCACCACCTTC. Protein product: CSVVYVRGGITTF. Based on the CDR3 plus reference TRBV29-1 and TRBJ1-2, the full variable domain is SAVISQKPSRDICQRGTSLTIQCQVDSQVTMMFWYRQQPGQSLTLIATANQGSEATYESGFVIDKFPISRPNLTFSTLTVSNMSPEDSSIYLCSVVYVRGGITTFGSGTRLTVV.

The genes are TRBV30 and TRBJ1-2, with TRBD1 matching 9 bases. Per germline, CDR1 GTSNPN and CDR2 SVGIG (reference sequence). The CDR3 totals 14 residues. V lost 3 bases to trimming and J lost 0 bases; unmatched junction nucleotides: 2. The CDR3 DNA follows: TGTGCCTGGAGGAGACAGGGGGCTAACTATGGCTACACCTTC. Its translation is CAWRRQGANYGYTF.

Here the CDR3 reads CASSHEREAHQRQYF. CDR3 DNA sequence: TGTGCCAGCAGCCACGAGCGGGAGGCCCACCAACGGCAGTACTTC. The chain is built from TRBV7-9 and TRBJ2-7; TRBD2 matches at 9 bases. The germline gives CDR1 SEHNR, CDR2 FQNEAQ (reference sequence). There are 15 residues in the CDR3. V lost 5 bases and J lost 9; bases outside the gene matches: 14.

This clone was found a few times. This chain joins TRBV30 and TRBJ2-7; 8 nucleotides agree with TRBD2. V lost 1 base, J lost 3 bases, and 5 bases stayed unmatched. This CDR3 is 14 amino acids long. Looked up from germline, CDR1 is GTSNPN and CDR2 is SVGIG (reference sequence). DNA for the CDR3: TGTGCCTGGAGTGGCAGCGGGAGTTTCTACGAGCAGTACTTC. Its protein is CAWSGSGSFYEQYF.

The chain couples TRBV2 to TRBJ2-7, with a weak D call TRBD1 (5 bases). CDR1 is SNHLY and CDR2 is FYNNEI in the germline V gene. V was shortened by 11 bases and J by 0 bases, with 17 bases between the two germline ends. The CDR3 spans 14 residues. The CDR3 protein is CASAPGLNSYEQYF. The CDR3 DNA sequence: TGTGCCTCCGCCCCAGGGTTAAACTCCTACGAGCAGTACTTC.

For the CDR3, the DNA is TGTGCCAGCAGTCTAGCGGGCTTTAACACCGGGGAGCTGTTTTTT. It translates to CASSLAGFNTGELFF. This chain connects TRBV6-5 to TRBJ2-2; 8 bases agree with TRBD2. The V gene's germline CDR1 is MNHEY and CDR2 SVGAGI. The CDR3 extends over 15 amino acids. J gave up 2 bases and V 5 bases, and 4 bases lay outside the gene matches.

This clone has a single count. The chain recombines TRBV10-3 with TRBJ2-1; 8 positions agree with TRBD1. With V trimmed by 0 bases and J by 6 bases, 4 bases remained unmatched. There are 15 residues in the CDR3. CDR1 is ENHRY, CDR2 SYGVKD, per germline. The CDR3 spells CAISESFGQGNEQFF. The CDR3 DNA sequence: TGTGCCATCAGTGAGTCCTTCGGACAGGGCAATGAGCAGTTCTTC.

This chain joins TRBV7-9 and TRBJ1-1, with D possibly TRBD1 on 5 matching bases. In germline, CDR1 is SEHNR, CDR2 FQNEAQ (reference sequence). This CDR3 is built from 12 residues. V was trimmed by 5 bases and J by 3 bases, leaving 7 bases between them. The DNA of the CDR3 is TGTGCCAGCAGCGCAGGGTACACTGAAGCTTTCTTT. Translated: CASSAGYTEAFF.

The chain employs TRBV20-1 and TRBJ2-1; D possibly corresponds to TRBD1 (7 bases). Trimming removed 3 bases from V and 12 bases from J, with 9 bases in between. Germline V gene lookup returns CDR1 DFQATT and CDR2 SNEGSKA (reference sequence). The CDR3 is made up of 10 amino acids. The CDR3, as DNA: TGCAGTGCTAGGCGGGACAGGCAGTTCTTC. Translated, it gives CSARRDRQFF.